This TCR beta chain derives from a study of T cells after yellow fever vaccination (dated by TCRdb to 2018 to 2020). Regarding the research as a whole: The SMART-Seq v4 Ultra Low Input RNA kit was used to prepare libraries from fractions with low cell numbers. Bulk TCR alpha and beta repertoires were sequenced longitudinally to track T-cell clones before and after primary and booster YFV17D yellow fever vaccination. Blood samples were taken at several timepoints before and after primary and secondary immunization, and bulk PBMC replicates and cell subsets were isolated. Two healthy male donors, one aged 18 to 30 and one aged 30 to 40 years, were included in the cohort. Overall study outcomes, separate from this receptor: The secondary T-cell response was found to be weaker but faster than the primary response, with a peak reached on day 5 rather than on day 15. Computational filtering was needed because FACS-sorted repertoires could contain abundant contaminating clonotypes from the bulk population. Because only a couple of donors were included in the study, the extent to which the findings can be generalized is limited. A small share of clonotypes was detected in both CD4 and CD8 compartments, with the overlap likely arising from convergent recombination. Most clones expanded after primary vaccination (around 97% of CD4 and approximately 90% of CD8) were re-detected after the booster, suggesting that broad memory maintenance occurred.

TCR cDNA was synthesized by 5'RACE template switching, through which a universal primer site and unique molecular identifiers were introduced. cDNA synthesis was primed from both the TCR alpha and TCR beta constant segments. Libraries were amplified in two PCR steps, with sample barcodes and sequencing adapters added in the second step. Sequencing of libraries was performed on Illumina HiSeq 2500 (2x100 bp) or NovaSeq (2x150 bp). The authors' pipeline ran thus. MIGEC handled demultiplexing of reads and collapsing into UMI consensus sequences, while MiXCR performed V(D)J alignment. Vaccine-responding clonotypes were identified with edgeR using replicate PBMC samples, with FDR below 0.01 and a log2 fold change above 5 up to day 15 being required. CD4 or CD8 identity was assigned to each bulk clonotype according to whether the clonotype was present at higher abundance in the sequenced CD4 repertoire or the sequenced CD8 repertoire. Through fastp at Q25 and MiXCR, TCRdb rebuilt clones from the public reads, retaining in-frame beta chains. Duplicate CDR3 protein sequences are folded into a single record with the most common DNA and genes. TCRdb's processing, not the authors' own work, is the source of the V and J calls. The sample includes some 110,000 distinct CDR3 sequences, with roughly 7.9% observed a single time. The ten top clones hold roughly 3% of the sample.

CDR1 and CDR2, looked up from the germline V gene (reference sequence), are LGHDT and YNNKEL. The CDR3 holds 14 amino acids from the cysteine to the phenylalanine. The only DNA kept is the CDR3, 42 bases in frame from the first base. The V and J ends are trimmed by 3 bases and 2 bases, leaving 10 bases between them. Reading the label with the study, this specimen's treatment or condition is: live attenuated yellow fever vaccine strain. PBMCs were isolated from peripheral blood using a standard Ficoll-Paque protocol. Dynabeads CD4 and CD8 positive selection kits were used to isolate CD4 and CD8 T-cell fractions. TriZol was used to extract RNA from bulk PBMCs, CD4 and CD8 fractions, and dextramer-positive and dextramer-negative fractions. This clonotype has a count of ten or more. The clone's antigen remains unknown. No much larger clone is present one base from it, and per-base qualities are unavailable.

The receptor's source is a man younger than 35 who received the YFV17D yellow fever vaccine. This sequence uses TRBV3-1 and TRBJ2-5; 6 matching bases give a weak D call of TRBD2. This material consisted of CD4+ T cells sorted from PBMCs, taken about 49 days after the first yellow fever vaccination. The nucleotide sequence is given as TGTGCCAGCAGCCAGCGTGCGGGACAAGAGACCCAGTACTTC. Its amino acids are CASSQRAGQETQYF.